This TCR beta chain was captured in a study of blood T cell repertoires in COVID-19. Study-wide background: Samples came from the United States, Italy and Spain, spanning acute and convalescent COVID-19. T cells, B-cell-depleted T cells, or PBMCs provided the cDNA or gDNA that served as material.

In this sample, this clone turned up once. The length of the CDR3 is 15 residues. Trimming took 6 bases from V and 0 from J, leaving 15 bases between them. The germline V gene encodes CDR1 ENHRY and CDR2 SYGVKD. Original processing methods: Amplification with reference gene primers provided the estimates of nucleated cell counts. The protocol was immunoSEQ multiplex PCR, while the TCRdb copy is restricted to in-frame clones and leaves out a portion. For V, J and clone size, that table is used; D and trimming come from the DNA. This sample has roughly 79,000 clones, with roughly 84% found just once. This chain joins TRBV10-3 and TRBJ2-7; D possibly corresponds to TRBD1 (6 bases). The origin of this receptor is a man between 45 and 60 years old with acute or convalescent COVID-19. Sample: peripheral blood. CDR3 DNA: TGTGCCATCAGGGCCTCGACAGGAAGCTCCTACGAGCAGTACTTC. Its translation is CAIRASTGSSYEQYF.